Included here is one T cell receptor (beta chain) sequence, with context. Its antigen is currently unknown. This record belongs to a study of cytomegalovirus exposure and HLA in healthy donors. The PCR made use of 60 Vbeta and 13 Jbeta primers. The method was immunoSEQ multiplex PCR; TCRdb's version includes in-frame clones alone and lacks a portion of them. The table includes more than 90,000 clones, approximately 77% detected once. Study-level findings and limits: Some highly shared sequence variants likely arose as a pipeline artifact. A few chains tied to CMV proved CMV antigen-specific in vitro.

This CDR3 has 15 amino acids. The germline CDR1 and CDR2 sequences are SGHKS and YYEKEE (reference sequence). Germline trimming cut 4 bases from V and 4 bases from J; bases unmatched to any gene: 6. Sequencing input: PBMCs. The sequence came from a female donor in good health and CMV-seronegative. The gene calls are TRBV5-5 and TRBJ2-4, with TRBD1 matching 9 bases. CDR3 nucleotide sequence: TGTGCCAGCAGCCATTCGGGACAGGGAAAAAACATTCAGTACTTC. It yields the protein CASSHSGQGKNIQYF.